This TCR beta chain is drawn from a study of radiation and T cells in renal cell carcinoma. The sample's time point: blood 4 weeks post-SBRT, at nephrectomy. As for treatment: 15 Gy SBRT to primary tumor, nephrectomy 4 weeks later. Germline V gene lookup returns CDR1 SGHRS and CDR2 YFSETQ. V was cut by 8 bases and J by 8 bases, with 17 bases left in between. The CDR3 spans 13 residues. Using immunoSEQ multiplex PCR, the repertoire was profiled, and TCRdb retains in-frame clones only, with some absent. The sample yields 130,000 to 150,000 clones, approximately 86% seen once. This rearrangement joins TRBV5-1 to TRBJ2-1; TRBD1 or TRBD2 may be the D gene (5 bases each). The sequenced sample was blood, obtained from a patient whose treatment included radiotherapy and nephrectomy. This receptor was identified in a woman between 50 and 59 years old with renal cell carcinoma. This CDR3 reads CASWLGLGDEQFF. The CDR3 DNA reads as TGCGCCAGTTGGCTCGGACTGGGGGATGAGCAGTTCTTC.